Following are 9 T cell receptor beta chains from one sample sequenced in a study of T cells in Graves' hyperthyroidism and ophthalmopathy. The TCR beta CDR3 regions underwent amplification using RNA transcripts as the source. First-round RT-PCR of the TCR CDR3 relied on the HTBI primer set. Each CDR3 protein gets one entry after TCRdb re-called the multiplex PCR reads with MiXCR. Here the sample spans about 400,000 distinct CDR3 sequences, over 12% being singletons. Sequenced: blood. These receptors were taken from a man over 45 with Graves' ophthalmopathy.

The chain couples TRBV6-1 to TRBJ2-3; 8 bases align to TRBD1. CDR1 is MNHNS and CDR2 is SASEGT in the germline V gene. This CDR3 is built from 18 residues. After removal of 6 bases from V and 0 bases from J, the junction contained 14 bases not matched to a gene. CDR3 loop: CASRRGQGAGRSTDTQYF. In DNA, the CDR3 is TGTGCCAGCAGGCGCGGGCAGGGGGCGGGTAGGAGCACAGATACGCAGTATTTT.

Many counts were recorded for this clonotype. The chain links TRBV28 to TRBJ1-2; TRBD1 matches at 7 bases. The CDR3 is made up of 14 amino acids. Germline values: CDR1 MDHEN, CDR2 SYDVKM. V trimming: 3 bases; J trimming: 4 bases; junction bases outside the gene matches: 5. The CDR3 spells CASSFPGTVYGYTF. The CDR3 DNA reads as TGTGCCAGCAGTTTCCCCGGGACAGTCTATGGCTACACCTTC.

The V gene is TRBV6-2 or TRBV6-3, the J gene TRBJ2-5; 7 nucleotides agree with TRBD1. The junction had 8 bases not matched to a gene; V was cut back by 0 bases and J by 7 bases. This CDR3 contains 15 residues. Per the germline V gene, CDR1 is MNHEY and CDR2 is SVGEGT. The CDR3: CASSYSRGGRGTQYF. The CDR3 DNA reads TGTGCCAGCAGTTACTCGAGAGGGGGCAGGGGGACCCAGTACTTC.

This clonotype has a handful of counts. The chain is built from TRBV4-1 and TRBJ2-7, with D perhaps matching TRBD2 (5 bases). CDR1 is MGHRA, CDR2 YSYEKL, per germline. With 1 base removed from V and 3 bases from J, the gap between germline ends came to 7 bases. This CDR3 region has 13 residues. CDR3 DNA: TGCGCCAGCAGCCAAGGGGAGCTCTACGAGCAGTACTTC. Its protein is CASSQGELYEQYF.

Concerning this clonotype itself: Since a much larger clone is just one base distant, this may be a read error. V is TRBV7-9 and J is TRBJ2-1, with 10 bases identical to TRBD2. The J call may be incorrect, as the DNA end agrees better with TRBJ2-7. This CDR3 region has 17 residues. Germline V gene data show CDR1 as SEHNR and CDR2 as FQNEAQ (reference sequence). CDR3 in DNA: TGCGCCAGCAGCCAAGTGGATATGGGACTAGCGTACAATGAGCAGTACTTC. Residues: CASSQVDMGLAYNEQYF.

This clonotype was detected many times. The V call is TRBV5-1, the J call TRBJ2-7; no clear D. CDR1 is SGHRS and CDR2 is YFSETQ in the germline V gene. V was clipped by 0 bases and J by 7 bases, with 11 bases between them. CDR3 length: 13 amino acids. The CDR3 reads CASSLVLLGEQYF. In DNA, the CDR3 is TGCGCCAGCAGCTTGGTTTTACTCGGAGAGCAGTACTTC.

This clonotype was found many times. This rearrangement joins TRBV20-1 to TRBJ2-7, with 8 bases aligning to TRBD2. The J segment lost 1 base and the V segment lost 3 bases, leaving 5 bases of the junction unmatched. Germline CDR1 is DFQATT and CDR2 is SNEGSKA (reference sequence). The CDR3 totals 14 residues. The CDR3: CSASLAGNSYEQYF. As DNA, the CDR3 is TGCAGTGCTAGCCTAGCGGGCAATTCCTACGAGCAGTACTTC.

This chain's CDR3 is CSAGGGLAGDTQYF. CDR3 sequence (DNA): TGCAGTGCAGGAGGGGGACTAGCGGGGGATACGCAGTATTTT. The rearrangement links TRBV20-1 to TRBJ2-3; 13 nucleotides agree with TRBD2. This CDR3 comprises 14 residues. Looked up from germline, CDR1 is DFQATT and CDR2 is SNEGSKA (reference sequence). With V trimmed by 6 bases and J by 6 bases, 6 bases remained unmatched.

On this clonotype itself: A read error may account for a junction end that differs from germline. J is TRBJ1-6 and V is TRBV5-8; D is unclear. CDR3 length: 14 residues. Per germline, CDR1 SGHTS and CDR2 YDEGEE. CDR3 coding DNA: TGTGCCAGCAACTTGGGTGGAGGGATTACACCCCTCCACTTT. Protein sequence: CASNLGGGITPLHF.